This T cell receptor (beta chain) came from a study of T cells and copy number aberrations in small-cell lung cancer (dated by TCRdb to 2020 to 2023). For the study in its entirety: To relate T cell metrics to mutations and copy number aberrations, the same tumor regions underwent both TCR repertoire sequencing and whole-exome sequencing. Tumor TCR data were available for 16 to 20 patients, and TCR data from both tumor and normal tissue were available for fewer than 15 patients.

With respect to this clone: The clone's antigen remains unknown. One base away there is no much larger clone; base qualities are not given.

Summary of the overall study and its limitations: The study was limited by a small sample size because surgical resection is uncommon in small-cell lung cancer, and the findings require validation. Tumors had lower T-cell density, richness and clonality than adjacent lung tissue, though the difference in density was not significant. Tumor T-cell density, richness and clonality were negatively correlated with higher copy number aberration burden. Every specimen was formalin-fixed paraffin-embedded tissue, a material known to introduce sequencing artifacts. Across regions, the TCR repertoire was highly heterogeneous, with roughly 79.9-98% of clones confined to a single region, an overlap lower than the overlap seen in localized NSCLC.

The cysteine opens and the phenylalanine closes a CDR3 of 13 amino acids. The CDR3 DNA has 39 bases and is translated from base 1. For CDR1 and CDR2, the germline V gene lists SGHTA and FQGNSA. V is reduced by 1 base and J by 11 bases, leaving a spacing of 14 bases between them. Using multiplexed V- and J-gene primers, the immunoSEQ hsTCRB Kit amplified TCR-beta CDR3 regions from genomic DNA. Unique DNA barcodes were added in a second PCR, and the samples were pooled together with a negative control and a positive control. An Illumina MiSeq running a 150-cycle paired-end protocol was used to sequence the pooled TCR-beta libraries. As for the original processing: Raw sequencing data were processed by Adaptive Biotechnologies into a report with normalized, annotated TCR-beta repertoires. T-cell density was computed as TCR-beta templates normalized to usable DNA, which was estimated by amplifying housekeeping genes. Richness was defined as the count of unique rearrangements, and clonality was defined as 1 minus Pielou's evenness. Intratumor TCR heterogeneity between regions was quantified with the Jaccard index, the Morisita overlap index, and the proportion of shared top-20 clonotypes. What TCRdb holds here is the immuneACCESS table cut down to in-frame rearrangements. Part of the clones is not present; checked against another copy, under half of the missing clones reflect an unresolved V gene, and the others are unexplained. The D gene and trimming were derived from the DNA, and the V and J assignments and clone size from that table. The sample has around 460 clones on record, 82% of them singletons. In total, the top ten clones hold roughly 10% of the sample.

The donors were limited-stage small-cell lung cancer patients who had surgical resection in Hangzhou, China, between about 2008 and 2020. All donors were treated with upfront surgery without preoperative chemotherapy or radiotherapy, and immunotherapy was not given to any donor before or after surgery. All 20 or so patients in the sequenced cohort were smokers or heavy second-hand smokers. To represent spatial heterogeneity of the primary tumors, three regions were collected from each tumor FFPE block using a grid approach. Tumor regions were macrodissected for enrichment of malignant cells, and only regions expected to yield at least 150 ng DNA were selected. To characterize heterogeneity of the T cell repertoire, the study applied multi-region TCR-beta sequencing to resected limited-stage small-cell lung cancers and to tumor-adjacent lung tissue. The AllPrep DNA/RNA FFPE Kit (Qiagen) was used to extract genomic DNA from FFPE tissue.

The rearranged chain carries TRBV7-2 and TRBJ1-1; perhaps TRBD1 is the D gene, with 6 bases matching. The sequenced material came from tumor tissue. The clonotype comes from a woman in her sixties with small cell lung cancer. The CDR3 is CASSLGSQGSAFF. Read as DNA, the sequence is TGTGCCAGCAGCTTAGGATCACAGGGATCGGCTTTCTTT. Supplemented by the reference TRBV7-2 and TRBJ1-1 proteins around the CDR3, the complete variable domain is GAGVSQSPSNKVTEKGKDVELRCDPISGHTALYWYRQSLGQGLEFLIYFQGNSAPDKSGLPSDRFSAERTGGSVSTLTIQRTQQEDSAVYLCASSLGSQGSAFFGQGTRLTVV.